This T cell receptor (beta chain) was sequenced for a study of T cells expressing NK-cell markers. Overall study context: Beta-chain profiling covered CD3+CD56+NKG2C+, CD3+CD56+NKG2C- and CD3+CD56-NKG2C+ sorted subsets.

Per the germline V gene, CDR1 is SGHVS and CDR2 is FNYEAQ. This CDR3 region has 14 residues. TCRdb reanalyzed the 5' RACE reads, giving one entry per CDR3 protein sequence and no DNA. This sample lists 200,000 to 300,000 distinct CDR3 sequences; its ten largest clones have roughly 4.2%. General study results and limits: The CD3+CD56-NKG2C+ fraction was also led by these clonotypes in several donors.

Concerning this clonotype itself: The antigen remains unidentified.

This receptor was taken from a woman aged 18 to 75 in good health. The sequencing input was blood T cells: a sorted CD56 or NKG2C T cell subset, CD4+ or CD8+ T cells, or bulk PBMC T cells (not recorded which). The chain couples TRBV7-6 to TRBJ1-1. The CDR3 reads CASSLGRMNTEAFF.